Given below is one TCR beta chain in context. Its antigen is still unknown. The entry originates in a study of molecular identifiers for immune sequencing clone quantification. The CDR3 length is 18 residues. Germline V CDR1 and CDR2: LGHNT, FRNRAP. The V gene end was trimmed by 7 bases and the J gene end by 0 bases; junction bases not matched to a gene: 9. Between roughly 17,000 and 1,000,000 sorted cells, with 10%, 30% or 50% RNA, yielded naive CD8 libraries. Sorting was used to obtain naive CD8 T cells (CD8+CD4-CCR7+CD45RA+). Study-wide results and caveats: Whereas clones above 20 RNA copies held under 1% of naive-cell molecules, they held over 98% of effector molecules.

The use of previously described methods and listed TCR primers produced the bulk TCR libraries. TCRdb used MiXCR to reprocess the PCR reads, holding one entry per CDR3 protein. The table has around 470,000 distinct CDR3 sequences, 20% to 25% seen once. The receptor comes from a human donor in good health. Some libraries in this study had Jurkat cell RNA spiked in. This sequence joins TRBV12-5 and TRBJ2-1; 13 bases align to TRBD2. Sequencing was carried out using naive CD8+ T cells from blood, with Jurkat cell RNA spiked in. This sample's subset: FACS-sorted CD8+CD4-CCR7+CD45RA+ naive T cells. CDR3 DNA sequence: TGTGCTAGTGAACCGGGACTAGCGGGGCGCTACTCCTACAATGAGCAGTTCTTC. Its translation: CASEPGLAGRYSYNEQFF.